A single TCR beta chain is shown here with its context. The CDR3 consists of 18 residues. The method was immunoSEQ multiplex PCR; TCRdb's version includes in-frame clones alone and lacks a portion of them. The sample comprises 100,000 to 150,000 clones, just under 95% of which are singletons, and 5.5% to 7% rests with the top ten. The sample originates from a study of control samples from healthy donors and cancer patients. The gene calls are TRBV21-1 and TRBJ1-5. TRBV21-1 is a listed pseudogene. The sample consisted of blood. The clonotype comes from a man younger than 35 in good health. The CDR3: CASSKGGAYMYSNQPQHF. In DNA, the CDR3 is TGTGCCAGCAGCAAAGGGGGGGCTTACATGTATAGCAATCAGCCCCAGCATTTT.